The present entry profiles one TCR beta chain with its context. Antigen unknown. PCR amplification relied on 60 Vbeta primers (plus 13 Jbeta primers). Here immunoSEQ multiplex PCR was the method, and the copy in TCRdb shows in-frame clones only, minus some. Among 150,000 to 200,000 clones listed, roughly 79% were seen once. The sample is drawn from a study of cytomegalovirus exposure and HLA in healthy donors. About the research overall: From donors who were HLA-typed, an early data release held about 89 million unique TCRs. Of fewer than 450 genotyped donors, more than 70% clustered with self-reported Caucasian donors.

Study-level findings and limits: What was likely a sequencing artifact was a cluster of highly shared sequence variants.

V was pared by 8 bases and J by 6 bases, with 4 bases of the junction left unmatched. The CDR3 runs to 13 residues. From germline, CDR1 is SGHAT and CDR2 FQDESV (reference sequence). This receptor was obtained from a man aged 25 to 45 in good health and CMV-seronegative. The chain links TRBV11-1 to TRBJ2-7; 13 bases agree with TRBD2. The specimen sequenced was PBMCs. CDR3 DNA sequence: TGTGCCAGCGGGGGGACTAGCGGGACCGAGCAGTACTTC. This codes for CASGGTSGTEQYF.